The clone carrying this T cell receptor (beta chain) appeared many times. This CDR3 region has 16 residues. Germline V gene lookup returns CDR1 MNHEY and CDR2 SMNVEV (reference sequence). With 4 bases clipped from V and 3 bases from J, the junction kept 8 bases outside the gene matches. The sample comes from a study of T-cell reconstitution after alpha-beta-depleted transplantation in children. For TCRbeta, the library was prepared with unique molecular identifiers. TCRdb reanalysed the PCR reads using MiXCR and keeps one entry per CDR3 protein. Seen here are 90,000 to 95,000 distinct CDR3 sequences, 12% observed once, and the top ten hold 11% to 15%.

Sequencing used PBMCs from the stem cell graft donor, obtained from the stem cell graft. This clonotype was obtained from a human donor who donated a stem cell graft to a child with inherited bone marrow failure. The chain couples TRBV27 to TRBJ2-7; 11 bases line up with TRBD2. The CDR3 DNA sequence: TGTGCCAGCAGTTCCATGACTAGCGGGATTAACTACGAGCAGTACTTC. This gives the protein CASSSMTSGINYEQYF.